The 28 T cell receptor beta chains listed next were all sequenced from one sample in a study of technical replicates of blood from a handful of donors. The protocol was immunoSEQ multiplex PCR, while the TCRdb copy is restricted to in-frame clones and leaves out a portion. The data hold under 95,000 clones, with approximately 94% observed a single time. Sequencing input: T cells isolated from PBMCs. Receptors originate from a human donor in good health.

V gene TRBV2 combines with J gene TRBJ1-4, with D maybe TRBD1 (5 bases). Trimming pared 7 bases from V and 0 bases from J, leaving 9 bases between. Germline values: CDR1 SNHLY, CDR2 FYNNEI. There are 14 residues in the CDR3. The CDR3 reads CASKTGATNEKLFF. The CDR3, as DNA: TGTGCCAGCAAAACAGGTGCAACTAATGAAAAACTGTTTTTT.

The J gene is TRBJ1-2, the V gene TRBV29-1; D might be TRBD1 (6 bases). Trimming pared 4 bases from V and 6 bases from J, leaving 15 bases between. Germline loops: CDR1 SQVTM, CDR2 ANQGSEA. This CDR3 is built from 13 residues. Here the CDR3 reads CSVGAGQMNGYTF. The CDR3 DNA reads as TGCAGCGTTGGGGCTGGACAGATGAATGGCTACACCTTC.

The V call is TRBV19, the J call TRBJ1-1; no clear D gene. The V end lost 6 bases, the J end lost 5 bases, and 13 bases lay between the germline ends. The germline CDR1 and CDR2 sequences are LNHDA and SQIVND (reference sequence). The CDR3 covers 13 residues. CDR3 sequence: CASRAWTGTEAFF. CDR3 nucleotides: TGTGCCAGTAGGGCATGGACGGGGACTGAAGCTTTCTTT.

J is TRBJ1-1 and V is TRBV27; D not resolved. V gave up 5 bases and J gave up 5 bases, with 12 bases separating them. Germline V gene sequence: CDR1 MNHEY, CDR2 SMNVEV (reference sequence). This CDR3 is built from 13 residues. The CDR3 sequence: CASSEKARTEAFF. CDR3 bases: TGTGCCAGCAGTGAGAAGGCGAGGACTGAAGCTTTCTTT.

V and J are TRBV28 and TRBJ1-1; TRBD1 aligns across 7 bases. With V trimmed by 2 bases and J by 5 bases, 11 bases remained unmatched. The CDR3 spans 16 residues. In germline, CDR1 is MDHEN, CDR2 SYDVKM. CDR3 DNA: TGTGCCAGCAGTTTACCCAGGGGGACCCTAACAACTGAAGCTTTCTTT. This gives the protein CASSLPRGTLTTEAFF.

This chain connects TRBV10-3 to TRBJ1-4, with 9 positions matching TRBD1. This CDR3 has 17 residues. The junction had 10 bases not matched to a gene; V was cut back by 4 bases and J by 4 bases. The germline V gene has CDR1 ENHRY and CDR2 SYGVKD. Here the CDR3 reads CAISAGTGNLRNEKLFF. The CDR3 bases are TGTGCCATCAGTGCCGGGACAGGGAATTTACGTAATGAAAAACTGTTTTTT.

The rearrangement joins TRBV9 to TRBJ1-2, with 9 bases aligning to TRBD1. Trimming cost V 4 bases and J 6 bases; bases outside gene matches: 13. The CDR3 sequence is 16 residues long. The germline V gene has CDR1 SGDLS and CDR2 YYNGEE. The CDR3 here is CASSTPPGTGNNGYTF. The CDR3, as DNA: TGTGCCAGCAGCACCCCTCCCGGGACAGGGAACAATGGCTACACCTTC.

V gene TRBV5-1 combines with J gene TRBJ2-1, with 8 positions matching TRBD1. Looked up from germline, CDR1 is SGHRS and CDR2 is YFSETQ. J was trimmed by 1 base and V by 4 bases; bases with no gene match: 7. The CDR3 contains 16 residues. CDR3 bases: TGCGCCAGCAGCGCAGACAGGGGCCCTTCCTACAATGAGCAGTTCTTC. It codes for CASSADRGPSYNEQFF.

V gene TRBV4-2 combines with J gene TRBJ2-1; D unresolved. Trimming took off 5 bases at V and 0 bases at J, with 11 bases between the two ends. Germline loops: CDR1 LGHNA, CDR2 YNFKEQ. This CDR3 has 15 residues. The CDR3 loop reads CASSKPLSSYNEQFF. In nucleotides, the CDR3 is TGTGCCAGCAGCAAGCCCTTAAGCTCCTACAATGAGCAGTTCTTC.

The table lists this clone with a count of one. This chain links TRBV2 with TRBJ2-7; D gene unclear. This CDR3 contains 12 residues. The V end was cut by 5 bases, the J end by 5 bases, with 10 bases between. Germline lookup yields CDR1 SNHLY and CDR2 FYNNEI. The CDR3 region has the DNA TGTGCCAGCAGTCCAGAAGTCCACGAGCAGTACTTC. Its protein product is CASSPEVHEQYF.

The V gene is TRBV5-6, the J gene TRBJ2-2; D is unresolved. Trimming cost V 4 bases and J 2 bases, with 15 bases left between them. This CDR3 region has 16 residues. Germline V gene lookup returns CDR1 SGHDT and CDR2 YYEEEE. CDR3 nucleotide sequence: TGTGCCAGCAGCCCCCAGGCAGATTATAACACCGGGGAGCTGTTTTTT. Amino acid sequence: CASSPQADYNTGELFF.

The V gene is TRBV18, the J gene TRBJ2-7, with D uncertain. V was cut by 4 bases and J by 3 bases, with 10 bases left in between. The germline V gene has CDR1 KGHSH and CDR2 LQKENI. There are 13 residues in the CDR3. CDR3 DNA sequence: TGTGCCAGCTCACTCGCAGATAACTACGAGCAGTACTTC. Translating it yields CASSLADNYEQYF.

This chain links TRBV27 with TRBJ2-7; 9 bases match TRBD2. CDR3 size: 14 residues. The V and J ends lost 10 bases and 0 bases, in that order; junction bases with no gene match: 7. CDR1 and CDR2 (germline): MNHEY, SMNVEV (reference sequence). CDR3 DNA sequence: TGTGCCACCCGGACTAGCGAGAGCTCCTACGAGCAGTACTTC. Translating gives CATRTSESSYEQYF.

J is TRBJ1-1 and V is TRBV19; tentative D call: TRBD1 (6 bases). The CDR3 is 15 residues long. CDR1 LNHDA and CDR2 SQIVND come from the germline V gene (reference sequence). Trimming removed 1 base from V and 2 bases from J, with 11 bases in between. Here the CDR3 DNA reads TGTGCCAGTAGTATAGTGGCAGGGGCAAACACTGAAGCTTTCTTT. It codes for CASSIVAGANTEAFF.

This sequence joins TRBV6-1 and TRBJ2-1, with 9 bases matching TRBD2. The CDR3 covers 18 residues. Germline V gene lookup returns CDR1 MNHNS and CDR2 SASEGT. The V gene end was trimmed by 1 base and the J gene end by 9 bases; junction bases not matched to a gene: 16. CDR3 sequence reads: CASSEVPPTSGAVVEQFF. CDR3 sequence (DNA): TGTGCCAGCAGTGAAGTTCCCCCGACTAGCGGAGCCGTCGTTGAGCAGTTCTTC.

This rearrangement joins TRBV19 to TRBJ1-5; no definite D call. Germline V CDR1 and CDR2: LNHDA, SQIVND (reference sequence). With 2 bases removed from V and 1 base from J, the gap between germline ends came to 12 bases. The CDR3 sequence is 16 residues long. The CDR3 nucleotides are TGTGCCAGTAGTATATCCTGGACGGGAAGCAATCAGCCCCAGCATTTT. This encodes CASSISWTGSNQPQHF.

The count of this clone is one. CDR3 sequence reads: CATGRRTGELFF. In nucleotides, the CDR3 is TGTGCCACTGGCCGGAGGACCGGGGAGCTGTTTTTT. V is TRBV28 and J is TRBJ2-2; weak D call: TRBD2 (5 bases). The V and J ends lost 10 bases and 5 bases respectively, with 11 bases between them. Per the germline V gene, CDR1 is MDHEN and CDR2 is SYDVKM. This CDR3 has 12 residues. Supplemented by reference TRBV28 and TRBJ2-2, the full variable domain reads DVKVTQSSRYLVKRTGEKVFLECVQDMDHENMFWYRQDPGLGLRLIYFSYDVKMKEKGDIPEGYSVSREKKERFSLILESASTNQTSMYLCATGRRTGELFFGEGSRLTVL.

The chain combines TRBV29-1 with TRBJ2-5; 8 bases fit TRBD2. Trimming at V came to 4 bases and at J to 4 bases, leaving 8 bases not matched to a gene. This CDR3 has 14 amino acids. CDR1 is SQVTM and CDR2 is ANQGSEA in the germline V gene. Written as DNA, the CDR3 is TGCAGCGTTGTTATCGGGAGGGCACGAGAGACCCAGTACTTC. Translated, it gives CSVVIGRARETQYF. The entire variable domain, with the rest obtained from reference TRBV29-1 and TRBJ2-5, is as follows: SAVISQKPSRDICQRGTSLTIQCQVDSQVTMMFWYRQQPGQSLTLIATANQGSEATYESGFVIDKFPISRPNLTFSTLTVSNMSPEDSSIYLCSVVIGRARETQYFGPGTRLLVL.

The CDR3, as DNA: TGTGCCAGCAGTCAATTAGCGGGGGCGGGGGGAGAGACCCAGTACTTC. Amino acid sequence: CASSQLAGAGGETQYF. The rearrangement joins TRBV6-6 to TRBJ2-5; 9 bases are a match to TRBD2. This CDR3 has 16 residues. CDR1 is MNHNY and CDR2 is SVGAGI in the germline V gene (reference sequence). Trimming took 5 bases from V and 4 from J; bases not matched to a gene: 11.

The CDR3 nucleotides are TGTGCCAGCAGTTTAAGGTACGGGAAGGGAACAGATACGCAGTATTTT. Translated: CASSLRYGKGTDTQYF. The chain couples TRBV28 to TRBJ2-3; a possible D gene is TRBD2 (5 bases). The CDR3 contains 16 residues. Trimming removed 2 bases from V and 3 bases from J, with 15 bases in between. The germline CDR1 and CDR2 sequences are MDHEN and SYDVKM.

The chain links TRBV14 to TRBJ2-1; 7 positions match TRBD2. V shed 4 bases, J shed 0 bases, and the junction held 3 bases outside the gene matches. This CDR3 spans 15 amino acids. The germline V gene encodes CDR1 SGHDN and CDR2 FVKESK. DNA for the CDR3: TGTGCCAGCAGCCGATGGGGGGGCTCCTACAATGAGCAGTTCTTC. This sequence encodes CASSRWGGSYNEQFF. Looking up the rest from reference TRBV14 and TRBJ2-1 gives the full variable domain: EAGVTQFPSHSVIEKGQTVTLRCDPISGHDNLYWYRRVMGKEIKFLLHFVKESKQDESGMPNNRFLAERTGGTYSTLKVQPAELEDSGVYFCASSRWGGSYNEQFFGPGTRLTVL.

The chain employs TRBV28 and TRBJ2-7; tentative D call: TRBD2 (9 bases). From germline, CDR1 is MDHEN and CDR2 SYDVKM. V lost 8 bases and J lost 3, with 17 bases in between. The CDR3 is made up of 14 amino acids. In DNA, the CDR3 is TGTGCCAGCCAGGGGGCTAGCGGGAACTACGAGCAGTACTTC. Translating it yields CASQGASGNYEQYF.

The chain is built from TRBV27 and TRBJ1-2; TRBD1 matches at 12 bases. The CDR3 is 16 residues long. After removal of 5 bases from V and 8 bases from J, the junction contained 12 bases not matched to a gene. CDR1 and CDR2 from the germline V gene are MNHEY and SMNVEV (reference sequence). The CDR3 loop reads CASSAYIGTGGEGYTF. Here the CDR3 DNA reads TGTGCCAGCAGTGCCTATATTGGGACAGGGGGCGAGGGCTACACCTTC.

This sequence joins TRBV7-9 and TRBJ1-2; 8 nucleotides match TRBD1. The CDR3 runs to 17 residues. V trimming: 5 bases; J trimming: 2 bases; junction bases outside the gene matches: 13. In germline, CDR1 is SEHNR, CDR2 FQNEAQ (reference sequence). The CDR3 DNA reads as TGTGCCAGCAGCCTAAGACAGGGGACTCCCCCCAACTATGGCTACACCTTC. It codes for CASSLRQGTPPNYGYTF. The variable domain in full, completed from reference TRBV7-9 and TRBJ1-2, reads DTGVSQNPRHKITKRGQNVTFRCDPISEHNRLYWYRQTLGQGPEFLTYFQNEAQLEKSRLLSDRFSAERPKGSFSTLEIQRTEQGDSAMYLCASSLRQGTPPNYGYTFGSGTRLTVV.

This clone was seen a single time. The chain uses TRBV27 and TRBJ1-5, with 7 bases fitting TRBD1. CDR1 is MNHEY and CDR2 is SMNVEV in the germline V gene (reference sequence). This CDR3 has 14 amino acids. V gave up 6 bases and J gave up 2 bases; unmatched junction bases: 4. The CDR3 nucleotides are TGTGCCAGCAGCCTAGGACAGGGCAATCAGCCCCAGCATTTT. Protein sequence: CASSLGQGNQPQHF.

This chain links TRBV27 with TRBJ2-3, with TRBD2 matching over 11 bases. The V and J ends lost 6 bases and 1 base, in that order; junction bases with no gene match: 9. This CDR3 comprises 17 residues. The germline V gene has CDR1 MNHEY and CDR2 SMNVEV (reference sequence). The CDR3 sequence is CASSLSGGLAGTDTQYF. The CDR3 DNA follows: TGTGCCAGCAGCCTAAGCGGGGGACTAGCGGGCACAGATACGCAGTATTTT.

The rearrangement uses TRBV6-1 and TRBJ1-1, with D hard to call. Germline CDR1 is MNHNS and CDR2 is SASEGT. CDR3 length equals 14 residues. The V end lost 3 bases, the J end lost 4 bases, and 12 bases lay between the germline ends. In DNA form, the CDR3 reads TGTGCCAGCAGTGAGACCGGGCGGGCCACTGAAGCTTTCTTT. This encodes CASSETGRATEAFF.

This chain connects TRBV5-1 to TRBJ1-1; D might be TRBD1 (5 bases). The CDR3 runs to 15 residues. CDR1 and CDR2 (germline): SGHRS, YFSETQ. With 2 bases removed from V and 4 bases from J, the gap between germline ends came to 15 bases. DNA of the CDR3: TGCGCCAGCAGCTTCATTGGGGGGGTAGGCACTGAAGCTTTCTTT. Translating it yields CASSFIGGVGTEAFF.